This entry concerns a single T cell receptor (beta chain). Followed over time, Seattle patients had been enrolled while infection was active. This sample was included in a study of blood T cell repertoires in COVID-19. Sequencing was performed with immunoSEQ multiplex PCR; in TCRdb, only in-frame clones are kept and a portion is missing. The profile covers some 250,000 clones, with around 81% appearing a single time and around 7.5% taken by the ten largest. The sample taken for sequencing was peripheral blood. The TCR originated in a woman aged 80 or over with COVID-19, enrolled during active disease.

The CDR3 sequence: CASSYLTGDQPQHF. The CDR3 DNA follows: TGTGCCAGCAGTTACTTAACAGGGGATCAGCCCCAGCATTTT. This chain joins TRBV6-6 and TRBJ1-5, with 7 bases fitting TRBD1. Losses at the gene ends were 1 base for V and 5 bases for J; bases not matched to a gene: 2. The CDR3 has 14 residues. Germline V gives CDR1 MNHNY, CDR2 SVGAGI (reference sequence).